The 5 T cell receptor beta chains in this list originate from one sample, sequenced in a study of CD8 T cells in ankylosing spondylitis. One entry per CDR3 protein, called by TCRdb with MiXCR from the 5' RACE reads. The sample has 150,000 to 200,000 distinct CDR3 sequences, roughly 20% seen once. The sample consisted of blood, either unsorted or a sorted T cell fraction (not recorded which). The source is a male donor between 10 and 30 years old with ankylosing spondylitis or in good health (not recorded which).

This clonotype was found many times. The CDR3: CASRQGQGISYEQYV. Here the CDR3 DNA reads TGTGCCAGCAGGCAGGGACAGGGGATCTCCTACGAGCAGTACGTC. The chain joins TRBV11-2 to TRBJ2-7, with 10 bases matching TRBD1. CDR3 length: 15 residues. The V and J ends lost 6 bases and 0 bases, in that order; junction bases with no gene match: 5. The V gene's germline CDR1 is SGHAT and CDR2 FQNNGV.

The table lists this clonotype with a few counts. V usage is TRBV20-1 and J usage is TRBJ2-7; D is undetermined. CDR3 length: 13 amino acids. The ends were cut back, 8 bases at V and 4 bases at J, with 18 bases in the middle. Germline V lookup: CDR1 DFQATT, CDR2 SNEGSKA (reference sequence). CDR3 in DNA: TGCAGTTGGGATGGCGGCGGAGCTTACGAGCAGTACTTC. It is translated as CSWDGGGAYEQYF.

This clonotype was observed many times. The chain couples TRBV5-1 to TRBJ1-2; 10 nucleotides agree with TRBD1. CDR3 length equals 16 residues. Germline V gene sequence: CDR1 SGHRS, CDR2 YFSETQ. Trimming took 3 bases from V and 6 from J; bases not matched to a gene: 11. As DNA, the CDR3 is TGCGCCAGCAGCTCGGACTTTGAGGACAGGGGGAATGGCTACACCTTC. Translating gives CASSSDFEDRGNGYTF.

The V and J genes are TRBV7-6 and TRBJ1-1; perhaps TRBD1 as D (6 bases). Trimming pared 0 bases from V and 4 bases from J, leaving 12 bases between. The CDR3 sequence is 15 residues long. Per germline, CDR1 SGHVS and CDR2 FNYEAQ. CDR3 nucleotides: TGTGCCAGCAGCTTAGCGTCGGGGGCGGTCACTGAAGCTTTCTTT. Translation gives CASSLASGAVTEAFF. The full variable domain, its missing parts supplied by reference TRBV7-6 and TRBJ1-1, is GAGVSQSPRYKVTKRGQDVALRCDPISGHVSLYWYRQALGQGPEFLTYFNYEAQQDKSGLPNDRFSAERPEGSISTLTIQRTEQRDSAMYRCASSLASGAVTEAFFGQGTRLTVV.

This clonotype occurred many times. The chain links TRBV27 to TRBJ2-7; D gene uncertain. Germline values: CDR1 MNHEY, CDR2 SMNVEV (reference sequence). The CDR3 has 8 amino acids. Trimming took off 6 bases at V and 11 bases at J, with 5 bases between the two ends. The CDR3 DNA reads as TGTGCCAGCAGGGATGAGTACGTC. Its translation is CASRDEYV.